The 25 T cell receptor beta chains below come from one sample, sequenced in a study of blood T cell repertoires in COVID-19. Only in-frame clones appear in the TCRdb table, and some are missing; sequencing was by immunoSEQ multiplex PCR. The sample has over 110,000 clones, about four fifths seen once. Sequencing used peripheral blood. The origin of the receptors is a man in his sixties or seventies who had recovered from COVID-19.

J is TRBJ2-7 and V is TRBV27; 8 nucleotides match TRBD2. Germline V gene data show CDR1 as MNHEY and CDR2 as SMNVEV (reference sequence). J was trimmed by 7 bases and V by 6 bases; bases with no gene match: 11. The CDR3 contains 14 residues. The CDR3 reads CASRTSVLTGEQYF. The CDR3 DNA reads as TGTGCCAGCAGGACTAGCGTCCTTACGGGAGAGCAGTACTTC.

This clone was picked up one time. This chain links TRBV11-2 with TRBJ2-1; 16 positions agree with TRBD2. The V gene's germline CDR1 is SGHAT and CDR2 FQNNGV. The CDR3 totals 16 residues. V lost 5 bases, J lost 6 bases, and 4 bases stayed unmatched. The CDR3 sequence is CASSPGTSGRANEQFF. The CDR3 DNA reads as TGTGCCAGCAGCCCCGGGACTAGCGGGAGGGCCAATGAGCAGTTCTTC.

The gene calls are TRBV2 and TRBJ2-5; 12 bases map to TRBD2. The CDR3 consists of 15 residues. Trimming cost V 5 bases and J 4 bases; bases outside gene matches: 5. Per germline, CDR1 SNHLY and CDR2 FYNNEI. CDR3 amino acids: CASSLTSGSGETQYF. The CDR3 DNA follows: TGTGCCAGCAGTTTGACTAGCGGGAGTGGAGAGACCCAGTACTTC.

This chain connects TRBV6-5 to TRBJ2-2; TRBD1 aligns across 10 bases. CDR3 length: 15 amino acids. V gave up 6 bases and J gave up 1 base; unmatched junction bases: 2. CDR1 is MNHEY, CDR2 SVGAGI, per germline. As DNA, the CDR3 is TGTGCCAGCAGGGGACAGGGGAGGAACACCGGGGAGCTGTTTTTT. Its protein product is CASRGQGRNTGELFF.

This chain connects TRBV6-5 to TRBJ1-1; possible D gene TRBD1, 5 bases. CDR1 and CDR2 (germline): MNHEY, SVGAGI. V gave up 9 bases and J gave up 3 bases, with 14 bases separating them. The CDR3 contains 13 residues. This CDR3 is CASGGGSDTEAFF. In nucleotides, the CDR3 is TGTGCCAGTGGGGGAGGGAGCGACACTGAAGCTTTCTTT.

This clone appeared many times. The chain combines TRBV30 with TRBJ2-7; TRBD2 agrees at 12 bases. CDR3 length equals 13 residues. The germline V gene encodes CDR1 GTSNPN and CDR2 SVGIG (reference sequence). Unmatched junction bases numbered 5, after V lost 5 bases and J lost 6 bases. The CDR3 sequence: CAWATSGSSEQYF. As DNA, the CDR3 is TGTGCCTGGGCGACTAGCGGGAGTTCCGAGCAGTACTTC.

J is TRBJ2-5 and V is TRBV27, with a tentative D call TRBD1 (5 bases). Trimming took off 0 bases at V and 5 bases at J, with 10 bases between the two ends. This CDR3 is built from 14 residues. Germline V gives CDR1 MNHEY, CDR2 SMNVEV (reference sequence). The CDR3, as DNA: TGTGCCAGCAGTTTATCAGGGGTTTTGGAGACCCAGTACTTC. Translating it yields CASSLSGVLETQYF.

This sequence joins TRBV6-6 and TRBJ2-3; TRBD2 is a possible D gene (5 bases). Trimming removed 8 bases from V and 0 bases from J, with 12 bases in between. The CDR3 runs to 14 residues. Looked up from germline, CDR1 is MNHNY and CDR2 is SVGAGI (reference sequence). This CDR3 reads CASGAVSSTDTQYF. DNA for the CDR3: TGTGCCAGCGGAGCGGTATCTAGCACAGATACGCAGTATTTT.

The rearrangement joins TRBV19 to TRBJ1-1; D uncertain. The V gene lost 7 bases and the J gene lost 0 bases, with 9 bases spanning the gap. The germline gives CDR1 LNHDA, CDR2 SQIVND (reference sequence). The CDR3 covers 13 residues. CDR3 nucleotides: TGTGCCAGTACCGACAACTTGAACACTGAAGCTTTCTTT. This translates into CASTDNLNTEAFF.

CDR3 in DNA: TGTGCTAGTGGTTTGGACGGCGGAGGGACAGATACGCAGTATTTT. Amino acids: CASGLDGGGTDTQYF. The V call is TRBV12-5, the J call TRBJ2-3; possible D gene TRBD2, 6 bases. The germline V and J ends were trimmed by 1 base and 3 bases, with 11 bases remaining between them. The CDR3 loop spans 15 amino acids. Per the germline V gene, CDR1 is LGHNT and CDR2 is FRNRAP.

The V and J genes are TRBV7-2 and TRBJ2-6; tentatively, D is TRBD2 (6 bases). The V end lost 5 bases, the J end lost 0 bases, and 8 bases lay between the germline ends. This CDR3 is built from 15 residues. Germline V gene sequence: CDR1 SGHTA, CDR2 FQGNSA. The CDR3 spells CASSPGDSGANVLTF. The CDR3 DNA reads TGTGCCAGCAGCCCGGGAGACTCTGGGGCCAACGTCCTGACTTTC.

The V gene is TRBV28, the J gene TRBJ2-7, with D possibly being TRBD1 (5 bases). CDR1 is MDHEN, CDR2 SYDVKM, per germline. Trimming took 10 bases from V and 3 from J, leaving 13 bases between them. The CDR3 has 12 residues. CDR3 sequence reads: CATYDSSYEQYF. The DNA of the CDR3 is TGTGCCACTTATGACAGTAGCTACGAGCAGTACTTC.

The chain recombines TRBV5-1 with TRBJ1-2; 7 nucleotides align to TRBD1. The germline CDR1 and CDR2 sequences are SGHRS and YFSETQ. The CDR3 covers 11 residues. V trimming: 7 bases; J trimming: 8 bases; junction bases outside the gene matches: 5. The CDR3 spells CASSLGGGYTF. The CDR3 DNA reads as TGCGCCAGCTCTTTAGGGGGCGGCTACACCTTC.

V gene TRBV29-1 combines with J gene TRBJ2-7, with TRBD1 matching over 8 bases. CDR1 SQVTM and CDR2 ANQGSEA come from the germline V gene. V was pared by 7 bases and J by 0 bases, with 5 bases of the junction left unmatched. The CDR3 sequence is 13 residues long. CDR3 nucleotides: TGCAGCGGCGGACAGGGTAGCTCCTACGAGCAGTACTTC. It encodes CSGGQGSSYEQYF.

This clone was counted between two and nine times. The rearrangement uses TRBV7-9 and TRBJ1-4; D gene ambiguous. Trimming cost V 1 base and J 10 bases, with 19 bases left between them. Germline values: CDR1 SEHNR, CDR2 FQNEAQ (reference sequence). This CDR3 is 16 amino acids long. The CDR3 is CASSLVRGSNPGKLFF. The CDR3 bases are TGTGCCAGCAGCTTAGTTCGAGGGTCAAACCCTGGAAAACTGTTTTTT.

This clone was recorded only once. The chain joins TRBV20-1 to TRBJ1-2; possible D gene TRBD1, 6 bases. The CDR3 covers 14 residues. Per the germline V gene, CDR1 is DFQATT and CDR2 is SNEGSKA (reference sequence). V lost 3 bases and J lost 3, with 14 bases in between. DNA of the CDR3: TGCAGTGCTAGTTCGGGGGGGGCCGACTATGGCTACACCTTC. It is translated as CSASSGGADYGYTF.

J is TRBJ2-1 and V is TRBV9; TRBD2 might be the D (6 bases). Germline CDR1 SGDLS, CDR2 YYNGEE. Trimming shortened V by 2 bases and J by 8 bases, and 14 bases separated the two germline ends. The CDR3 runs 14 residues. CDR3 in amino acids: CASSVSGPRDEQFF. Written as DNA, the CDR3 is TGTGCCAGCAGCGTTAGCGGCCCTAGGGATGAGCAGTTCTTC.

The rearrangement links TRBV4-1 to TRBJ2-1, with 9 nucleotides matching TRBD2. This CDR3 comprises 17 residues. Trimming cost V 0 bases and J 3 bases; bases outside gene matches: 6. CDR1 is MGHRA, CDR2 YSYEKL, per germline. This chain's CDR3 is CASSQDLLAGFYNEQFF. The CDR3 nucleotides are TGCGCCAGCAGCCAAGATCTACTAGCGGGCTTCTACAATGAGCAGTTCTTC.

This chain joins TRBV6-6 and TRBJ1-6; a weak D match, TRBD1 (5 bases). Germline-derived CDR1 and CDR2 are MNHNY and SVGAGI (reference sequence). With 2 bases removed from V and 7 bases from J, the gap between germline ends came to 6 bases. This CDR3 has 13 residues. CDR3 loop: CASSYKGNSPLHF. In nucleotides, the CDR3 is TGTGCCAGCAGTTACAAGGGGAATTCACCCCTCCACTTT.

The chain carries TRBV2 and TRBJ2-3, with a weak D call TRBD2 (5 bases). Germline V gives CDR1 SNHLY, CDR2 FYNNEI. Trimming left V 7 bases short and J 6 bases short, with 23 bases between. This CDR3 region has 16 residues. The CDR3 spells CASTPLRLAASDTQYF. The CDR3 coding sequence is TGTGCCAGCACCCCCCTAAGGCTAGCCGCATCGGATACGCAGTATTTT.

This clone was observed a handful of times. The CDR3 nucleotides read TGTGCCAGCAGACAGGGGGCGCTTTTTCCTAGCACAGATACGCAGTATTTT. This codes for CASRQGALFPSTDTQYF. The genes are TRBV7-2 and TRBJ2-3; the match to TRBD1 covers 9 bases. CDR3 length: 17 residues. Trimming at V came to 6 bases and at J to 0 bases, leaving 10 bases not matched to a gene. The germline V gene encodes CDR1 SGHTA and CDR2 FQGNSA.

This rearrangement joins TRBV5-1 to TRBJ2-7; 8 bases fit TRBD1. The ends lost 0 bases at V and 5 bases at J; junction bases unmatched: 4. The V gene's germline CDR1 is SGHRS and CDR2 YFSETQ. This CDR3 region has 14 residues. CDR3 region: CASSLGTGRNEQYF. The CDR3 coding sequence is TGCGCCAGCAGCTTGGGGACAGGGAGGAACGAGCAGTACTTC.

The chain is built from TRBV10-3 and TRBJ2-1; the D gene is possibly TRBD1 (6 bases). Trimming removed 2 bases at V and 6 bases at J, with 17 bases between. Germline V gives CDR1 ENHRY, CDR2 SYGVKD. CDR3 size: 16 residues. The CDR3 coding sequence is TGTGCCATCAGTGAGCCCGGGACAACAAAAGGCAATGAGCAGTTCTTC. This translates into CAISEPGTTKGNEQFF.

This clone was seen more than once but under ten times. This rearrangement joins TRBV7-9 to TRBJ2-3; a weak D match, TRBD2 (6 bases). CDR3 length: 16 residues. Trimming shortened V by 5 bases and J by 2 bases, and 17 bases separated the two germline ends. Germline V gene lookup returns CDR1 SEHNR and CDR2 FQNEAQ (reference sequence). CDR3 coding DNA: TGTGCCAGCAGCCCTGGAGCGGGTAGGGCCACAGATACGCAGTATTTT. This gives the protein CASSPGAGRATDTQYF.

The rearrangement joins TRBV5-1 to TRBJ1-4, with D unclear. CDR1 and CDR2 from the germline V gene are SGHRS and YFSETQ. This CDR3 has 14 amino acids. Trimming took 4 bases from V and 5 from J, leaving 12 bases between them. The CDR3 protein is CASSGNSGNEKLFF. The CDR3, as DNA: TGCGCCAGCAGCGGAAACAGTGGAAATGAAAAACTGTTTTTT.